This paragraph reports one T cell receptor beta chain. Antigen: not known. These data are taken from a study of cytomegalovirus exposure and HLA in healthy donors. Study background: Caucasian-associated ancestry cluster membership applied to about four fifths of about 370 genotyped donors.

Amplification used 60 Vbeta primers and 13 Jbeta primers. Measured with immunoSEQ multiplex PCR; TCRdb has only the in-frame clones, and not every one. In all, the sample yields about 59,000 clones. Study-wide findings and caveats: Later genetic work tied a missense DCLRE1C variant to beta-chain V and J trimming. Per a prior analysis, the majority of TCR beta V segments were productive roughly 90% or roughly 30% of the time.

Despite likely unrecorded immune exposures, the donors were nominally healthy at the time of sampling. In germline, CDR1 is ENHRY, CDR2 SYGVKD. The V end was cut by 0 bases, the J end by 3 bases, with 8 bases between. This CDR3 is built from 14 residues. The rearrangement uses TRBV10-3 and TRBJ1-1; D perhaps matches TRBD1 (5 bases). The receptor's source is a man in his thirties or forties in good health and CMV-seropositive. Specimen: PBMCs. The chain's CDR3 is CAISESGGDTEAFF. In DNA, the CDR3 is TGTGCCATCAGTGAGTCGGGGGGGGACACTGAAGCTTTCTTT.